The T cell receptor (beta chain) described here comes from a study of cytomegalovirus exposure and HLA in healthy donors. General study findings and limits: Reports credit the classifier with highly specific, highly sensitive diagnosis of cytomegalovirus status. Later, an analysis showed that TCR beta chains associated with HLA were more clonally expanded than others that were equally common. Certain indistinguishable V segments, among them TRBV6-2 and TRBV6-3, were excluded.

Amplification used 60 Vbeta primers and 13 Jbeta primers. Sequencing was performed with immunoSEQ multiplex PCR; in TCRdb, only in-frame clones are kept and a portion is missing. This sample yields some 99,000 clones, of which roughly three quarters are seen a single time; roughly 8% belongs to the top ten. Unrecorded immune exposures were likely, despite nominal health at sampling. With respect to this clone: What it binds is unknown.

Per germline, CDR1 MGHDK and CDR2 SYGVNS. With V trimmed by 2 bases and J by 6 bases, 6 bases remained unmatched. The length of the CDR3 is 16 residues. Sequencing was performed on PBMCs. This receptor was obtained from a female donor in good health and CMV-seronegative. The rearrangement joins TRBV25-1 to TRBJ2-2, with TRBD1 identical over 10 bases. CDR3 nucleotides: TGTGCCAGCAGTGAACCGGGACAGGGGAGGGCCGGGGAGCTGTTTTTT. As protein: CASSEPGQGRAGELFF.